The clone carrying this T cell receptor (beta chain) has ten or more counts. The antigen is undetermined. Template switching by 5'RACE produced TCR cDNA, adding a universal primer site and UMIs. TCRdb re-derived calls from the 5' RACE reads in MiXCR, one entry per CDR3 protein. The sample holds some 160,000 distinct CDR3 sequences, approximately 9.7% seen once. The data originate from a study of T cells after yellow fever vaccination. General observations from the study: The booster response re-showed most primary clones: approximately 95% CD4, around 90% CD8. It was a small share of clonotypes that appeared in both CD4 and CD8 compartments. There was a possibility that FACS-sorted repertoires contained abundant clonotypes contaminating from the bulk population.

The V and J ends lost 0 bases and 0 bases respectively, with 8 bases between them. Germline V gene lookup returns CDR1 MNHEY and CDR2 SVGAGI. The length of the CDR3 is 16 residues. The input for sequencing was CD8+ T cells sorted from PBMCs, taken 45 days after the yellow fever booster vaccination. This TCR came from a man between 18 and 29 years old who received the YFV17D yellow fever vaccine. The rearrangement links TRBV6-5 to TRBJ2-2; D unresolved. The DNA of the CDR3 is TGTGCCAGCAGTTACTCTGGACGGCCGAACACCGGGGAGCTGTTTTTT. It codes for CASSYSGRPNTGELFF.